Each of the 17 T cell receptor beta chains below was sequenced from the same sample in a study of cytotoxic CD8 clonotypes in ibrutinib-treated CLL. The protocol was immunoSEQ multiplex PCR, while the TCRdb copy is restricted to in-frame clones and leaves out a portion. The sample has about 310,000 clones, more than 65% seen once. The source material was PBMCs, sampled before ibrutinib treatment. The receptors come from a human donor with chronic lymphocytic leukemia.

The CDR3 bases are TGTGCCAGCTCAAAAGACAGGGGCCCTCGGAAGGACACTGAAGCTTTCTTT. Translating gives CASSKDRGPRKDTEAFF. The rearrangement uses TRBV18 and TRBJ1-1; 8 nucleotides match TRBD1. The CDR3 length is 17 residues. With 5 bases clipped from V and 3 bases from J, the junction kept 14 bases outside the gene matches. CDR1 and CDR2 (germline): KGHSH, LQKENI.

This clone has more than one count but fewer than ten. The chain employs TRBV10-2 and TRBJ2-3, with 9 bases fitting TRBD1. The CDR3 extends over 16 amino acids. CDR1 is WSHSY, CDR2 SAAADI, per germline. V lost 6 bases and J lost 2; bases outside the gene matches: 9. CDR3 sequence: CASRKTGTGHTDTQYF. In DNA form, the CDR3 reads TGCGCCAGCAGAAAAACCGGGACAGGGCACACAGATACGCAGTATTTT.

The rearrangement joins TRBV7-9 to TRBJ2-7, with 9 positions matching TRBD2. V lost 5 bases, J lost 0 bases, and 8 bases stayed unmatched. The CDR3 is 16 amino acids. CDR1 is SEHNR and CDR2 is FQNEAQ in the germline V gene (reference sequence). For the CDR3, the DNA is TGTGCCAGCAGCCCACCGGGGCGGGAGGGCTCCTACGAGCAGTACTTC. It yields the protein CASSPPGREGSYEQYF.

This rearrangement joins TRBV27 to TRBJ1-2, with TRBD1 matching 7 bases. Germline CDR1 reads MNHEY; CDR2 reads SMNVEV (reference sequence). The V and J ends lost 10 bases and 7 bases, in that order; junction bases with no gene match: 9. The CDR3 runs 12 residues. CDR3 bases: TGTGCCACCAAACGACAGGGCCGTGGCTACACCTTC. Amino acids: CATKRQGRGYTF.

In this sample, this clone turned up a few times. Different DNA sequences within this sample yield the same CDR3. The chain recombines TRBV5-1 with TRBJ2-3; 8 nucleotides line up with TRBD1. The germline gives CDR1 SGHRS, CDR2 YFSETQ. The CDR3 length is 15 residues. Trimming at V came to 0 bases and at J to 1 base, leaving 1 base not matched to a gene. The CDR3 region has the DNA TGCGCCAGCAGCTTGGTGGGACAGGGCACAGATACGCAGTATTTT. This translates into CASSLVGQGTDTQYF. The complete variable domain, with remaining parts taken from reference TRBV5-1 and TRBJ2-3, reads KAGVTQTPRYLIKTRGQQVTLSCSPISGHRSVSWYQQTPGQGLQFLFEYFSETQRNKGNFPGRFSGRQFSNSRSEMNVSTLELGDSALYLCASSLVGQGTDTQYFGPGTRLTVL.

Here the CDR3 reads CASSAGTLYSDTQYF. The CDR3 bases are TGTGCCAGCAGCGCCGGGACTCTTTATTCAGATACGCAGTATTTT. The rearrangement links TRBV7-3 to TRBJ2-3, with a possible D match to TRBD2 (6 bases). Trimming stripped 5 bases from V and 4 bases from J, with 16 bases between. CDR1 SGHTA and CDR2 FQGTGA come from the germline V gene. This CDR3 is 15 amino acids long.

V and J are TRBV29-1 and TRBJ2-7, with TRBD1 matching 7 bases. Germline lookup yields CDR1 SQVTM and CDR2 ANQGSEA. V lost 1 base and J lost 6; bases outside the gene matches: 6. The CDR3 is 13 amino acids. The CDR3 is CSVEAVPGGEQYF. CDR3 in DNA: TGCAGCGTTGAAGCGGTTCCAGGGGGCGAGCAGTACTTC.

This chain connects TRBV18 to TRBJ2-2; D perhaps matches TRBD1 (6 bases). In germline, CDR1 is KGHSH, CDR2 LQKENI. CDR3 size: 16 residues. V gave up 3 bases and J gave up 7 bases, with 18 bases separating them. CDR3 residues: CASSPGQRKINGELFF. The CDR3 coding sequence is TGTGCCAGCTCACCGGGACAACGAAAAATTAACGGGGAGCTGTTTTTT.

The gene calls are TRBV10-1 and TRBJ1-2; 9 bases are shared with TRBD1. There are 12 residues in the CDR3. The germline gives CDR1 WNHNN, CDR2 SYGVQD (reference sequence). J was trimmed by 6 bases and V by 7 bases; bases with no gene match: 3. The CDR3 DNA sequence: TGCGCCAGCACCGGGACAGGGAATGGCTACACCTTC. Amino acids: CASTGTGNGYTF.

The rearrangement joins TRBV5-4 to TRBJ2-1, with D uncertain. This CDR3 contains 12 residues. V shed 0 bases and J shed 10 bases, with 8 bases lying between them. Germline V gene sequence: CDR1 SGHNT, CDR2 YYREEE (reference sequence). Written as DNA, the CDR3 is TGTGCCAGCAGCTTGGCCAGCCAAGAGCAGTTCTTC. Protein: CASSLASQEQFF.

The J gene is TRBJ2-7, the V gene TRBV25-1, with D uncertain. Looked up from germline, CDR1 is MGHDK and CDR2 is SYGVNS. The CDR3 contains 13 residues. The V and J ends lost 4 bases and 3 bases respectively, with 10 bases between them. CDR3 in amino acids: CASSVGRHYEQYF. DNA for the CDR3: TGTGCCAGCAGTGTCGGTAGGCACTACGAGCAGTACTTC.

The CDR3 sequence: CASSDRGAGKLFF. The CDR3 DNA sequence: TGTGCCAGCAGCGACAGGGGGGCGGGTAAACTGTTTTTT. This chain joins TRBV9 and TRBJ1-4, with TRBD1 identical over 8 bases. The V and J ends lost 3 bases and 11 bases, in that order; junction bases with no gene match: 6. Germline loops: CDR1 SGDLS, CDR2 YYNGEE. The CDR3 covers 13 residues.

This sequence joins TRBV7-6 and TRBJ2-3; 9 nucleotides line up with TRBD2. This CDR3 is 15 amino acids long. Per germline, CDR1 SGHVS and CDR2 FNYEAQ. J was trimmed by 7 bases and V by 1 base; bases with no gene match: 6. As DNA, the CDR3 is TGTGCCAGCAGCTTAGATGTAGCGGGAGTCCATACGCAGTATTTT. Translating it yields CASSLDVAGVHTQYF.

The chain employs TRBV5-8 and TRBJ1-5; D ambiguous. Germline V lookup: CDR1 SGHTS, CDR2 YDEGEE. CDR3 length equals 12 residues. Trimming removed 5 bases at V and 10 bases at J, with 13 bases between. This CDR3 is CASRQLRVPQHF. In DNA form, the CDR3 reads TGTGCCAGCAGGCAACTTAGGGTTCCCCAGCATTTT. Using reference TRBV5-8 and TRBJ1-5 for the parts outside the CDR3, the full variable domain is EAGVTQSPTHLIKTRGQQATLRCSPISGHTSVYWYQQALGLGLQFLLWYDEGEERNRGNFPPRFSGRQFPNYSSELNVNALELEDSALYLCASRQLRVPQHFGDGTRLSIL.

The chain couples TRBV27 to TRBJ2-3, with TRBD2 matching over 7 bases. Germline V gene lookup returns CDR1 MNHEY and CDR2 SMNVEV (reference sequence). This CDR3 is built from 15 residues. With V trimmed by 3 bases and J by 4 bases, 7 bases remained unmatched. The CDR3 region has the DNA TGTGCCAGCAGTTTCGGAGGGAGGGCCGCAGATACGCAGTATTTT. Translating it yields CASSFGGRAADTQYF.

This clone was observed a handful of times. The chain has TRBV28 and TRBJ2-7; 7 nucleotides align to TRBD1. The germline gives CDR1 MDHEN, CDR2 SYDVKM. This CDR3 is built from 12 residues. J lost 3 bases, V lost 6 bases, and 2 bases had no gene match. Here the CDR3 reads CASRQGRYEQYF. In nucleotides, the CDR3 is TGTGCCAGCAGACAGGGGCGCTACGAGCAGTACTTC.

The V and J genes are TRBV19 and TRBJ2-3; D gene ambiguous. The germline V gene has CDR1 LNHDA and CDR2 SQIVND (reference sequence). CDR3 length equals 14 residues. Trimming shortened V by 7 bases and J by 1 base, and 12 bases separated the two germline ends. The CDR3 bases are TGTGCCAGTACCCCGGGCCCGGGCACAGATACGCAGTATTTT. This codes for CASTPGPGTDTQYF.